Each of the 30 T cell receptor beta chains below was sequenced from the same sample in a study of blood T cell repertoires in COVID-19. Profiling relied on immunoSEQ multiplex PCR, and the TCRdb table lists in-frame clones only, not all of them. Counted here are 140,000 or so clones, about 87% occurring once; the ten biggest clones make up 1.5% to 2%. Material for sequencing was peripheral blood. These receptors all stem from a woman between 50 and 59 years old with acute or convalescent COVID-19.

The CDR3 loop reads CASSLGENEKLFF. CDR3 coding DNA: TGCGCCAGCAGCTTGGGAGAAAATGAAAAACTGTTTTTT. This chain uses TRBV5-1 with TRBJ1-4, with no clear D. V lost 0 bases to trimming and J lost 5 bases, with 5 bases between them. Germline assignment: CDR1 SGHRS and CDR2 YFSETQ. This CDR3 region has 13 residues.

Written as DNA, the CDR3 is TGTGCCAGCAGGGGACATCTGAACACTGAAGCTTTCTTT. It yields the protein CASRGHLNTEAFF. The rearrangement links TRBV21-1 to TRBJ1-1; the D call in the table, TRBD1, was not verified against the DNA. TRBV21-1 is a recognized pseudogene. The CDR3 is made up of 13 amino acids.

V usage is TRBV19 and J usage is TRBJ1-5, with 8 bases matching TRBD1. The CDR3 is 17 residues long. The ends lost 7 bases at V and 5 bases at J; junction bases unmatched: 16. Per the germline V gene, CDR1 is LNHDA and CDR2 is SQIVND (reference sequence). Here the CDR3 reads CASTLSRQGRPHQPQHF. Written as DNA, the CDR3 is TGTGCCAGTACTCTTTCCCGACAGGGGCGCCCCCATCAGCCCCAGCATTTT.

The gene calls are TRBV5-4 and TRBJ2-3, with 7 bases fitting TRBD1. Germline trimming cut 4 bases from V and 4 bases from J; bases unmatched to any gene: 9. CDR1 SGHNT and CDR2 YYREEE come from the germline V gene (reference sequence). The CDR3 length is 15 residues. The CDR3 region has the DNA TGTGCCAGCAGCCCCCCAGGACAGGATTCAGATACGCAGTATTTT. This sequence encodes CASSPPGQDSDTQYF.

This chain joins TRBV19 and TRBJ1-2; tentatively, D is TRBD1 (6 bases). Trimming cost V 5 bases and J 5 bases, with 9 bases left between them. The CDR3 is 12 residues long. CDR1 LNHDA and CDR2 SQIVND come from the germline V gene (reference sequence). DNA of the CDR3: TGTGCCAGTAGTTACAGGGTTTATGGCTACACCTTC. It yields the protein CASSYRVYGYTF.

The rearrangement links TRBV5-1 to TRBJ2-1; 8 bases are shared with TRBD2. The CDR3 length is 14 residues. Germline V gene lookup returns CDR1 SGHRS and CDR2 YFSETQ. V shed 4 bases, J shed 8 bases, and the junction held 8 bases outside the gene matches. The CDR3 DNA follows: TGCGCCAGCAGCCTGGGACTAGTAATCGATGAGCAGTTCTTC. As protein: CASSLGLVIDEQFF. The variable domain in full, completed from reference TRBV5-1 and TRBJ2-1, reads KAGVTQTPRYLIKTRGQQVTLSCSPISGHRSVSWYQQTPGQGLQFLFEYFSETQRNKGNFPGRFSGRQFSNSRSEMNVSTLELGDSALYLCASSLGLVIDEQFFGPGTRLTVL.

The table lists this clone with a count of one. This chain links TRBV5-4 with TRBJ2-2, with TRBD2 identical over 14 bases. V shed 3 bases and J 6 bases; nucleotides not matched to a gene: 4. The CDR3 consists of 16 residues. Germline V CDR1 and CDR2: SGHNT, YYREEE (reference sequence). CDR3 nucleotides: TGTGCCAGCAGCTCGGGACTAGCGGGAGTGGCCGGGGAGCTGTTTTTT. It yields the protein CASSSGLAGVAGELFF.

The chain employs TRBV6-5 and TRBJ2-3; 11 bases agree with TRBD2. CDR3 size: 14 residues. Per germline, CDR1 MNHEY and CDR2 SVGAGI. J lost 1 base, V lost 11 bases, and 5 bases had no gene match. CDR3 loop: CAGYSGGGTDTQYF. The CDR3 DNA sequence: TGTGCCGGATATAGCGGGGGGGGCACAGATACGCAGTATTTT.

As for this clone: Other DNA sequences in the sample encode the same CDR3. The J gene is TRBJ1-5, the V gene TRBV6-5, with D possibly being TRBD1 (6 bases). The V and J ends lost 1 base and 9 bases respectively, with 16 bases between them. There are 15 residues in the CDR3. Germline V gene data show CDR1 as MNHEY and CDR2 as SVGAGI. CDR3 bases: TGTGCCAGCAGTTACTACAGACAGGTCCAGGGGCCCCAGCATTTT. Translating gives CASSYYRQVQGPQHF.

The CDR3 loop is CASSLAGTNYGYTF. The CDR3, as DNA: TGTGCCAGCAGCTTAGCCGGGACTAACTATGGCTACACCTTC. The V and J genes are TRBV11-2 and TRBJ1-2; D call uncertain. This CDR3 has 14 amino acids. V was trimmed by 1 base and J by 0 bases, leaving 6 bases between them. Germline CDR1 reads SGHAT; CDR2 reads FQNNGV.

The chain carries TRBV9 and TRBJ2-7; D is perhaps TRBD2 (6 bases). Germline loops: CDR1 SGDLS, CDR2 YYNGEE. Trimming took off 4 bases at V and 2 bases at J, with 16 bases between the two ends. The CDR3 has 15 residues. CDR3 loop: CASSFNSGPTYEQYF. The CDR3, as DNA: TGTGCCAGCAGCTTCAATAGCGGCCCCACCTACGAGCAGTACTTC. The full variable domain, in which reference TRBV9 and TRBJ2-7 provide the parts outside the CDR3, is DSGVTQTPKHLITATGQRVTLRCSPRSGDLSVYWYQQSLDQGLQFLIQYYNGEERAKGNILERFSAQQFPDLHSELNLSSLELGDSALYFCASSFNSGPTYEQYFGPGTRLTVT.

The rearrangement uses TRBV5-1 and TRBJ1-5; 7 bases are shared with TRBD1. Germline lookup yields CDR1 SGHRS and CDR2 YFSETQ. This CDR3 contains 15 residues. J gave up 3 bases and V 0 bases, and 3 bases lay outside the gene matches. CDR3 residues: CASSLGRGDNQPQHF. The CDR3 DNA follows: TGCGCCAGCAGCTTGGGCAGGGGGGACAATCAGCCCCAGCATTTT.

This clone was found a few times. Other DNA sequences in the sample encode the same CDR3. The chain links TRBV7-9 to TRBJ1-1, with 7 bases aligning to TRBD1. V lost 1 base, J lost 4 bases, and 6 bases stayed unmatched. Germline V gene data show CDR1 as SEHNR and CDR2 as FQNEAQ (reference sequence). The CDR3 is made up of 15 amino acids. CDR3 DNA: TGTGCCAGCAGCTTAGGTACAGGGGATGTCACTGAAGCTTTCTTT. It encodes CASSLGTGDVTEAFF.

J is TRBJ2-7 and V is TRBV7-3, with 9 bases fitting TRBD2. Germline V gene lookup returns CDR1 SGHTA and CDR2 FQGTGA. V was pared by 5 bases and J by 4 bases, with 12 bases of the junction left unmatched. The CDR3 totals 16 residues. CDR3 nucleotide sequence: TGTGCCAGCAGCGAATTGGGGACTAGCTCGCTTTACGAGCAGTACTTC. Its protein is CASSELGTSSLYEQYF.

The V gene is TRBV6-1, the J gene TRBJ2-7, with 12 bases aligning to TRBD1. Trimming took 0 bases from V and 3 from J; bases not matched to a gene: 3. This CDR3 is 16 amino acids long. Germline CDR1 is MNHNS and CDR2 is SASEGT. CDR3 in amino acids: CASSEAGTGGVYEQYF. Here the CDR3 DNA reads TGTGCCAGCAGTGAAGCAGGGACAGGGGGCGTCTACGAGCAGTACTTC.

The chain couples TRBV28 to TRBJ2-2, with 11 bases lining up with TRBD1. V lost 6 bases, J lost 6 bases, and 6 bases stayed unmatched. The CDR3 is 15 amino acids. The germline gives CDR1 MDHEN, CDR2 SYDVKM. CDR3 region: CASRPDRGRAGELFF. CDR3 in DNA: TGTGCCAGCAGACCGGACAGGGGGCGTGCCGGGGAGCTGTTTTTT. The variable domain in full, with the rest retrieved from reference TRBV28 and TRBJ2-2, is DVKVTQSSRYLVKRTGEKVFLECVQDMDHENMFWYRQDPGLGLRLIYFSYDVKMKEKGDIPEGYSVSREKKERFSLILESASTNQTSMYLCASRPDRGRAGELFFGEGSRLTVL.

The rearrangement uses TRBV30 and TRBJ1-5; TRBD1 might be the D (6 bases). V was pared by 3 bases and J by 7 bases, with 13 bases between. The CDR3 is 13 amino acids. Looked up from germline, CDR1 is GTSNPN and CDR2 is SVGIG (reference sequence). CDR3 protein: CAWRIKGEQPQHF. DNA for the CDR3: TGTGCCTGGAGGATAAAGGGGGAACAGCCCCAGCATTTT.

V is TRBV5-1 and J is TRBJ1-3; possibly TRBD1 for D (6 bases). The germline V gene has CDR1 SGHRS and CDR2 YFSETQ. The CDR3 extends over 14 amino acids. V dropped 5 bases and J dropped 0 bases, with 9 bases sitting between them. The CDR3 spells CASSRDISGNTIYF. The CDR3 DNA reads TGCGCCAGCAGTAGGGACATCTCTGGAAACACCATATATTTT.

The chain is built from TRBV19 and TRBJ1-2; no clear D. Germline values: CDR1 LNHDA, CDR2 SQIVND (reference sequence). V lost 3 bases and J lost 4, with 12 bases in between. There are 14 residues in the CDR3. The CDR3 DNA reads TGTGCCAGTAGTATCAGTGGAGGCACCTATGGCTACACCTTC. Translation: CASSISGGTYGYTF.

The chain is built from TRBV7-2 and TRBJ2-7; possible D gene TRBD2, 6 bases. V was trimmed by 7 bases and J by 5 bases, leaving 18 bases between them. CDR1 is SGHTA and CDR2 is FQGNSA in the germline V gene. The CDR3 covers 14 residues. CDR3 sequence (DNA): TGTGCCAGCACATGGAGGCTAGCGCCCCACGAGCAGTACTTC. Translated: CASTWRLAPHEQYF.

The CDR3 DNA reads TGTGCCAGCAGCCGACAGGGAATTGTAAATGAAAAACTGTTTTTT. Its protein product is CASSRQGIVNEKLFF. V usage is TRBV6-5 and J usage is TRBJ1-4, with TRBD1 matching over 7 bases. The V and J ends lost 6 bases and 5 bases, in that order; junction bases with no gene match: 9. The CDR3 spans 15 residues. Germline lookup yields CDR1 MNHEY and CDR2 SVGAGI.

The chain carries TRBV12-2 and TRBJ2-2; the table's D call, TRBD1, was not checked against the DNA. TRBV12-2 is labeled a pseudogene. This CDR3 is 16 amino acids long. In DNA form, the CDR3 reads TGTGCAAGTCGCTTAGCCGGGACAGAGAACACCGGGGAGCTGTTTTTT. This sequence encodes CASRLAGTENTGELFF.

V gene TRBV19 combines with J gene TRBJ1-1, with D tentatively TRBD1 (6 bases). The germline V and J ends were trimmed by 5 bases and 4 bases, with 17 bases remaining between them. CDR3 length: 15 residues. The germline V gene encodes CDR1 LNHDA and CDR2 SQIVND (reference sequence). This CDR3 is CASSEQGQGSTEAFF. The CDR3 DNA is TGTGCCAGTAGTGAACAGGGACAAGGAAGCACTGAAGCTTTCTTT.

The chain employs TRBV12-3 or TRBV12-4 and TRBJ1-2, with D hard to call. The CDR3 runs to 11 residues. Between the trimmed V and J ends, which lost 5 bases and 6 bases, there was a span of 7 bases. The CDR3 DNA reads as TGTGCCAGCAGTCCGGGAAATGGCTACACCTTC. This translates into CASSPGNGYTF.

V is TRBV3-1 (or the pseudogene TRBV3-2) and J is TRBJ1-1; TRBD1 agrees at 8 bases. The CDR3 spans 18 residues. Germline-derived CDR1 and CDR2 are LGHDT and YNNKEL (reference sequence). Trimming took 3 bases from V and 4 from J; bases not matched to a gene: 16. CDR3 bases: TGTGCCAGCAGCCACGATCGGACAGGGACTTTGGCTGGCACTGAAGCTTTCTTT. The encoded protein is CASSHDRTGTLAGTEAFF.

The chain carries TRBV7-2 and TRBJ1-4, with D unresolved. Germline CDR1 is SGHTA and CDR2 is FQGNSA. V was pared by 4 bases and J by 3 bases, with 12 bases between. This CDR3 contains 15 residues. The CDR3 coding sequence is TGTGCCAGCAGCTCGCAGAGGCTAGCTAATGAAAAACTGTTTTTT. Its protein is CASSSQRLANEKLFF.

J is TRBJ2-1 and V is TRBV5-6; TRBD2 is a possible D gene (6 bases). Trimming pared 4 bases from V and 11 bases from J, leaving 16 bases between. Germline values: CDR1 SGHDT, CDR2 YYEEEE. The length of the CDR3 is 13 residues. CDR3 nucleotide sequence: TGTGCCAGCAGCCCCCGAGGCGGGGTGAAGCAGTTCTTC. Its translation is CASSPRGGVKQFF.

CDR3: CASSLGRAVSSSGELFF. The CDR3 nucleotides are TGTGCCAGCAGCCTGGGGAGGGCCGTTTCGTCGTCCGGGGAGCTGTTTTTT. The rearrangement joins TRBV7-8 to TRBJ2-2, with 7 bases aligning to TRBD2. Germline loops: CDR1 SGHVS, CDR2 FQNEAQ. The CDR3 is 17 residues long. J lost 6 bases, V lost 5 bases, and 15 bases had no gene match.

J is TRBJ2-7 and V is TRBV7-8; 12 nucleotides agree with TRBD2. Trimming removed 2 bases from V and 0 bases from J; junction bases left unmatched: 8. Germline CDR1 and CDR2: SGHVS and FQNEAQ. The CDR3 has 18 residues. CDR3 bases: TGTGCCAGCAGCTTAACTAGCGGGGGGCGGATTAGCTCCTACGAGCAGTACTTC. The encoded protein is CASSLTSGGRISSYEQYF.

V and J are TRBV6-5 and TRBJ2-3; TRBD1 aligns across 12 bases. After removal of 4 bases from V and 5 bases from J, the junction contained 7 bases not matched to a gene. The CDR3 is 16 amino acids. Germline values: CDR1 MNHEY, CDR2 SVGAGI. The CDR3 is CASSSVGTGGRDTQYF. The CDR3 nucleotides are TGTGCCAGCAGTTCCGTCGGGACAGGGGGCAGAGATACGCAGTATTTT.